Below are 2 T cell receptor beta chains sequenced from a single sample in a study of T-cell memory formation after mild COVID-19. MiXCR was run by TCRdb on the 5' RACE reads, yielding one entry per CDR3 protein. Here the sample spans more than 350,000 distinct CDR3 sequences, more than 20% being singletons. Input material: PBMCs or a T cell subset sorted from them (not recorded which). The receptors shown here come from an adult woman who had mild COVID-19 (a few samples of this study predate the infection). Cell type and time point are not known.

The chain uses TRBV24-1 and TRBJ2-3, with 9 positions matching TRBD2. Germline V gives CDR1 KGHDR, CDR2 SFDVKD. V shed 4 bases, J shed 1 base, and the junction held 5 bases outside the gene matches. The CDR3 is 16 residues long. The CDR3 coding sequence is TGTGCCACCAGTGACCGACGGACTAGCGGCACAGATACGCAGTATTTT. Protein sequence: CATSDRRTSGTDTQYF.

This clonotype appeared a few times. V gene TRBV7-9 combines with J gene TRBJ1-1, with a tentative D call TRBD1 (5 bases). CDR1 is SEHNR, CDR2 FQNEAQ, per germline (reference sequence). CDR3 length: 17 residues. Trimming stripped 5 bases from V and 3 bases from J, with 22 bases between. The CDR3 is CASSGGPGDPGYTEAFF. CDR3 sequence (DNA): TGTGCCAGCAGCGGAGGGCCGGGGGACCCGGGGTACACTGAAGCTTTCTTT. The variable domain in full, completed from reference TRBV7-9 and TRBJ1-1, reads DTGVSQNPRHKITKRGQNVTFRCDPISEHNRLYWYRQTLGQGPEFLTYFQNEAQLEKSRLLSDRFSAERPKGSFSTLEIQRTEQGDSAMYLCASSGGPGDPGYTEAFFGQGTRLTVV.